This T cell receptor beta chain was sequenced in a study of CD8+CD57+ T cells in acquired aplastic anemia. TCR beta VDJ and CDR3 were profiled, and genomic DNA was the template. TCRdb recomputed calls from the reads with MiXCR, one row per CDR3 protein. This sample has hundreds of thousands of distinct CDR3 sequences, with roughly 64% found just once. V dropped 0 bases and J dropped 10 bases, with 13 bases sitting between them. CDR1 DFQATT and CDR2 SNEGSKA come from the germline V gene (reference sequence). The CDR3 totals 14 residues. The chain combines TRBV20-1 with TRBJ1-6; D possibly corresponds to TRBD1 (5 bases). Sequencing was done on a sample of sorted CD4+, CD8+, or CD8+CD57+ T cells (not recorded which) from PBMCs. This sequence originates from a human donor in good health, serving as a control. The DNA of the CDR3 is TGCAGTGCTAGAGAACCCAGGGCTAACTCACCCCTCCACTTT. This translates into CSAREPRANSPLHF.